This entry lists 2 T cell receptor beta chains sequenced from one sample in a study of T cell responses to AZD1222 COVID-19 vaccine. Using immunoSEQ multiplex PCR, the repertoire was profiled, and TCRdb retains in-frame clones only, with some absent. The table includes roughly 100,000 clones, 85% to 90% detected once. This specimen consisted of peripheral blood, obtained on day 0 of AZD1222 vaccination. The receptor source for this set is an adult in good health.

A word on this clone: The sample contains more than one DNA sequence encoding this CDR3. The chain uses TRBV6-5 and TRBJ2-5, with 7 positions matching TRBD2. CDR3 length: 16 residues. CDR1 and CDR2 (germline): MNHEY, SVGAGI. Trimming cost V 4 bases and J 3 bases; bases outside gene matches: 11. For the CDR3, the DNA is TGTGCCAGCAGTTTTTTCACGGGGAGCGGGAAAGAGACCCAGTACTTC. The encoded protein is CASSFFTGSGKETQYF.

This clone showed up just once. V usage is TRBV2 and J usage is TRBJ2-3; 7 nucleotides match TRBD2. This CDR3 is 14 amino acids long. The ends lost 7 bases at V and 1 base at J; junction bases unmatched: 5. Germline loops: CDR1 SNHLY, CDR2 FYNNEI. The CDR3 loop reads CASIWLAGTDTQYF. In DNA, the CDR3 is TGTGCCAGCATTTGGCTAGCGGGCACAGATACGCAGTATTTT.